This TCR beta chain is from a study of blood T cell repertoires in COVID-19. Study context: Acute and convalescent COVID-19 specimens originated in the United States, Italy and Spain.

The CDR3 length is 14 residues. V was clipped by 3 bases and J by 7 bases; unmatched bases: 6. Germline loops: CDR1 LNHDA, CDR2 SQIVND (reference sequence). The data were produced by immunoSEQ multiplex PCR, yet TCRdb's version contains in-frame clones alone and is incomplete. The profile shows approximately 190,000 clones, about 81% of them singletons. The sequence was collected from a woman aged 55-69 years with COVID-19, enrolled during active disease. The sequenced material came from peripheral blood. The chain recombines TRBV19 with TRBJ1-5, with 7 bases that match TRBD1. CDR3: CASSIQGGGQPQHF. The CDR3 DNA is TGTGCCAGTAGTATTCAAGGGGGCGGGCAGCCCCAGCATTTT.